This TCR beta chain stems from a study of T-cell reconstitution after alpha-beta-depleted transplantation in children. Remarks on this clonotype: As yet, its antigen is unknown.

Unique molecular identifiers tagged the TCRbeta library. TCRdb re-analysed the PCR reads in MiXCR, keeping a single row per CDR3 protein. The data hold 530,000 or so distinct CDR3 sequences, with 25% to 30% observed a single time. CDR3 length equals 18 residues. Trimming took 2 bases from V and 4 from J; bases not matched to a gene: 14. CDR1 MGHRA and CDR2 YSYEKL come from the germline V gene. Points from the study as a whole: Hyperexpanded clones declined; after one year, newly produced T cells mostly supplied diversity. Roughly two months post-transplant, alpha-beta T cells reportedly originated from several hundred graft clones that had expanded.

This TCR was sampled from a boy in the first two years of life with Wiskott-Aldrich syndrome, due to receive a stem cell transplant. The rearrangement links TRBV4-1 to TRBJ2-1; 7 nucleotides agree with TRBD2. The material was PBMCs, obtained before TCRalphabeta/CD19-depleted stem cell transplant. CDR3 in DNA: TGCGCCAGCAGCCAACAGGCGGCTATGGGACTACTTTACAATGAGCAGTTCTTC. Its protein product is CASSQQAAMGLLYNEQFF.